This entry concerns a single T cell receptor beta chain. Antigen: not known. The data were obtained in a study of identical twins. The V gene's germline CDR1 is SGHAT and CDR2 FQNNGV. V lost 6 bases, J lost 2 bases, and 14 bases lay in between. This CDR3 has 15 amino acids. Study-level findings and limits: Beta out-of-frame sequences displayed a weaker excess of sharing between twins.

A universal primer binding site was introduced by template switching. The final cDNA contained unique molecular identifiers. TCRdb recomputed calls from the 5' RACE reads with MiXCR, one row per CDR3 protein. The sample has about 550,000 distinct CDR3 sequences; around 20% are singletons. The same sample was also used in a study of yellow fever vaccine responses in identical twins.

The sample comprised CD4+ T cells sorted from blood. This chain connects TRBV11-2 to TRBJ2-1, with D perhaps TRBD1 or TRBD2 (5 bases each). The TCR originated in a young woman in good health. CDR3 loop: CASRYPGLAYNEQFF. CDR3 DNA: TGTGCCAGCAGATATCCGGGGCTAGCCTACAATGAGCAGTTCTTC.